This T cell receptor beta chain was captured in a study of blood T cell repertoires in COVID-19. Across the whole study: The cDNA or gDNA used as material had been derived from T cells, B-cell-depleted T cells, or PBMCs.

There are a few counts of this clone. Original handling: Quantification of nucleated cells was approximated via reference gene primer amplification. Clones were sequenced by immunoSEQ multiplex PCR, and TCRdb holds only the in-frame ones, with some missing. The D gene and trimming were derived from the DNA, and the V and J assignments and clone size from that table. This table holds around 200,000 clones, about 87% found once. The source is a man in his late teens or twenties with acute COVID-19. What was sequenced was PBMCs or T cells enriched from blood (not recorded which).

In DNA, the CDR3 is TGTGCCTGGAGTGGACTAGCGGGAGGCCATTTTTCGGAGCAGTACTTC. Translating it yields CAWSGLAGGHFSEQYF. The rearrangement joins TRBV30 to TRBJ2-7; 13 bases line up with TRBD2. This CDR3 has 16 residues. CDR1 GTSNPN and CDR2 SVGIG come from the germline V gene (reference sequence). Germline trimming cut 1 base from V and 7 bases from J; bases unmatched to any gene: 10.